The TCR beta chain described here comes from a study of cytotoxic CD8 clonotypes in ibrutinib-treated CLL. Study summary: On average, roughly 94,000 productive rearrangements and 255,043 productive templates per sample.

Notes on the study in general: Treatment left the uncommon public clonotypes either contracted or stable in frequency.

The protocol was immunoSEQ multiplex PCR, while the TCRdb copy is restricted to in-frame clones and leaves out a portion. The repertoire holds around 70,000 clones, with 90% as singletons. A word on this clone: The antigen remains unidentified.

Trimming removed 4 bases from V and 4 bases from J, with 16 bases in between. The CDR3 contains 15 residues. Germline V gives CDR1 LGHNA, CDR2 YNFKEQ. The chain is built from TRBV4-2 and TRBJ1-2, with a weak D call TRBD1 (6 bases). The source of this sequence is a human donor with chronic lymphocytic leukemia. The sample in question was PBMCs, obtained after 12 months of ibrutinib treatment. DNA of the CDR3: TGTGCCAGCAGCCCGGGACACGGGGGTGGCTATGGCTACACCTTC. Its protein is CASSPGHGGGYGYTF.